Shown below are 22 T cell receptor beta chains from a single sample sequenced in a study of regulatory T cells in long-lasting Graves disease. The authors built TCR beta libraries using iRepertoire HTBI primers and Arm-PCR of CDR3 regions. TCRdb itself ran the multiplex PCR reads through MiXCR, one entry per CDR3 protein. The sample shows 520,000 or so distinct CDR3 sequences, around 12% of them seen only once. Time point meaning: newly diagnosed GD, antithyroid drugs for less than 3 months. RNA extracted from PBMCs served as the sequencing template. These data were likewise used in another study, on T cells in Graves' hyperthyroidism and ophthalmopathy.

Here the sequenced sample was peripheral blood mononuclear cells (PBMCs), taken at new diagnosis, from a patient treated with antithyroid drugs. The receptors were gathered from a woman under 40 with Graves disease.

This clonotype was seen repeatedly, ten times or more. This sequence joins TRBV9 and TRBJ2-3; possible D gene TRBD2, 5 bases. Germline V gives CDR1 SGDLS, CDR2 YYNGEE. The CDR3 totals 14 residues. Trimming shortened V by 2 bases and J by 3 bases, and 10 bases separated the two germline ends. The CDR3: CASSVLAVTDTQYF. The CDR3, as DNA: TGTGCCAGCAGCGTTCTAGCTGTGACAGATACGCAGTATTTT.

This clonotype was seen more than once but under ten times. The rearrangement joins TRBV30 to TRBJ1-6; no firm D call. CDR1 and CDR2 (germline): GTSNPN, SVGIG (reference sequence). Trimming stripped 4 bases from V and 9 bases from J, with 13 bases between. The CDR3 sequence is 13 residues long. DNA of the CDR3: TGTGCCTGGAAGCTCGGTTCGGGTTCACCCCTCCACTTT. It translates to CAWKLGSGSPLHF.

There are many counts of this clonotype. The rearrangement joins TRBV20-1 to TRBJ2-7; D possibly corresponds to TRBD1 (5 bases). In germline, CDR1 is DFQATT, CDR2 SNEGSKA (reference sequence). The ends were cut back, 3 bases at V and 2 bases at J, with 11 bases in the middle. CDR3 length equals 13 residues. CDR3 nucleotides: TGCAGTGCTAGTGGTCCAGGGCCCTACGAGCAGTACTTC. It translates to CSASGPGPYEQYF.

The table lists this clonotype with many counts. V and J are TRBV27 and TRBJ2-1; possibly TRBD1 for D (6 bases). The germline CDR1 and CDR2 sequences are MNHEY and SMNVEV (reference sequence). CDR3 size: 18 residues. Trimming took off 2 bases at V and 4 bases at J, with 21 bases between the two ends. CDR3 loop: CASSLEGVRGNPYNEQFF. The CDR3, as DNA: TGTGCCAGCAGTTTAGAGGGGGTGCGAGGGAACCCTTACAATGAGCAGTTCTTC.

This clonotype was observed many times. The chain links TRBV20-1 to TRBJ2-1; 9 bases fit TRBD2. This CDR3 contains 15 residues. The germline V gene encodes CDR1 DFQATT and CDR2 SNEGSKA (reference sequence). Losses at the gene ends were 6 bases for V and 2 bases for J; bases not matched to a gene: 8. The CDR3 here is CSANLAGRPYNEQFF. The CDR3 DNA sequence: TGCAGTGCAAATCTAGCGGGAAGACCCTACAATGAGCAGTTCTTC.

In its sample, this clonotype was seen many times. The chain couples TRBV12-3 or TRBV12-4 to TRBJ1-1; D call uncertain. The CDR3 runs to 13 residues. The V and J ends lost 1 base and 3 bases respectively, with 6 bases between them. CDR3 sequence (DNA): TGTGCCAGCAGTTTAGTGAGTGACACTGAAGCTTTCTTT. Protein: CASSLVSDTEAFF.

This clonotype showed up just a few times. The rearrangement uses TRBV28 and TRBJ2-5, with 11 positions matching TRBD2. This CDR3 has 15 amino acids. Germline trimming cut 2 bases from V and 5 bases from J; bases unmatched to any gene: 4. The V gene's germline CDR1 is MDHEN and CDR2 SYDVKM. CDR3 bases: TGTGCCAGCAGTTTAGGGACTAGCGGCGGGGAGACCCAGTACTTC. As protein: CASSLGTSGGETQYF.

Many counts were recorded for this clonotype. The chain couples TRBV19 to TRBJ2-7; 8 bases match TRBD2. The V segment lost 3 bases and the J segment 6 bases; nucleotides outside the gene matches: 7. CDR1 and CDR2 from the germline V gene are LNHDA and SQIVND (reference sequence). There are 14 residues in the CDR3. The CDR3 bases are TGTGCCAGTAGTATGTTTAGCGGGAACTCCGAGCAGTACTTC. It yields the protein CASSMFSGNSEQYF.

The chain uses TRBV7-9 and TRBJ1-1, with D uncertain. The ends were cut back, 5 bases at V and 4 bases at J, with 17 bases in the middle. CDR1 is SEHNR, CDR2 FQNEAQ, per germline (reference sequence). The CDR3 is 15 amino acids. CDR3 sequence reads: CASSPRAGGSTEAFF. The DNA of the CDR3 is TGTGCCAGCAGCCCTAGGGCGGGAGGGAGCACTGAAGCTTTCTTT.

This clonotype was picked up many times. The chain joins TRBV11-2 to TRBJ1-4; maybe TRBD1 (5 bases). Trimming left V 3 bases short and J 8 bases short, with 13 bases between. The CDR3 runs 14 residues. Germline V gene lookup returns CDR1 SGHAT and CDR2 FQNNGV. The CDR3 loop is CASSFGHGGEKLFF. CDR3 DNA sequence: TGTGCCAGCAGCTTTGGACACGGAGGCGAAAAACTGTTTTTT.

This clonotype came up many times. The chain carries TRBV11-2 and TRBJ2-7; D call uncertain. Germline assignment: CDR1 SGHAT and CDR2 FQNNGV. Trimming took off 8 bases at V and 10 bases at J, with 12 bases between the two ends. The CDR3 is made up of 10 amino acids. For the CDR3, the DNA is TGTGCCAGCGGGAATGGCGGACAGTACTTC. Its translation: CASGNGGQYF.

This clonotype was counted at least ten times. At one boundary the junction diverges from the germline segment, which might be a read error. The CDR3 is CASSESREHF. In DNA form, the CDR3 reads TGTGCCAGCAGCGAGAGCCGGGAGCATTTT. The J gene is TRBJ1-1, the V gene TRBV2; no clear D gene. There are 10 residues in the CDR3. CDR1 and CDR2 from the germline V gene are SNHLY and FYNNEI.

This clonotype was seen only a few times. The chain carries TRBV5-1 and TRBJ2-7, with D unresolved. V lost 5 bases, J lost 1 base, and 10 bases lay in between. The CDR3 extends over 13 amino acids. CDR1 SGHRS and CDR2 YFSETQ come from the germline V gene. CDR3 sequence (DNA): TGCGCCAGCAGGGAGCCAAATTCCTACGAGCAGTACTTC. It yields the protein CASREPNSYEQYF.

This clonotype was observed a single time. The chain couples TRBV7-2 to TRBJ2-7; TRBD1 matches 10 bases. Losses at the gene ends were 8 bases for V and 2 bases for J; bases not matched to a gene: 12. Per germline, CDR1 SGHTA and CDR2 FQGNSA. CDR3 length: 16 amino acids. CDR3 region: CASSNAGTGVTYEQYF. CDR3 in DNA: TGTGCCAGCTCGAACGCCGGGACAGGGGTAACCTACGAGCAGTACTTC.

This clonotype was seen at least ten times. This rearrangement joins TRBV28 to TRBJ1-2, with 7 positions matching TRBD1. The CDR3 loop spans 16 amino acids. Unmatched junction bases numbered 14, after V lost 5 bases and J lost 5 bases. Germline CDR1 reads MDHEN; CDR2 reads SYDVKM. This CDR3 reads CASSTLYEGARYGYTF. The CDR3 region has the DNA TGTGCCAGCAGTACCCTCTACGAGGGGGCGCGTTATGGCTACACCTTC.

This chain links TRBV4-3 with TRBJ1-3; perhaps TRBD1 as D (5 bases). The CDR3 is made up of 18 amino acids. Germline assignment: CDR1 LGHNA and CDR2 YSLEER. V dropped 0 bases and J dropped 7 bases, with 22 bases sitting between them. In nucleotides, the CDR3 is TGCGCCAGCAGCCAAGACAACGCGTACGGGACGGCAGGTAACACCATATATTTT. This gives the protein CASSQDNAYGTAGNTIYF.

The chain uses TRBV30 and TRBJ1-5; possibly TRBD1 for D (6 bases). Germline V gene lookup returns CDR1 GTSNPN and CDR2 SVGIG (reference sequence). CDR3 size: 15 residues. Trimming pared 4 bases from V and 2 bases from J, leaving 15 bases between. This CDR3 reads CAWTLGTRGNQPQHF. In DNA form, the CDR3 reads TGTGCCTGGACCCTCGGGACAAGGGGCAATCAGCCCCAGCATTTT.

The V call is TRBV20-1, the J call TRBJ2-1; 10 nucleotides align to TRBD1. The better agreement between TRBJ2-5 and the DNA end casts doubt on the J call. Per the germline V gene, CDR1 is DFQATT and CDR2 is SNEGSKA (reference sequence). The CDR3 runs to 14 residues. The CDR3 sequence: CSARRWDRGETQYF. Here the CDR3 DNA reads TGCAGTGCTAGGCGGTGGGACAGGGGAGAGACCCAGTACTTC.

The rearrangement joins TRBV7-2 to TRBJ2-2; the D is unclear. CDR3 length: 14 residues. CDR1 and CDR2 (germline): SGHTA, FQGNSA. V dropped 1 base and J dropped 7 bases, with 10 bases sitting between them. The CDR3 coding sequence is TGTGCCAGCAGCTTAGGTCTCGGCAGCGGGGAGCTGTTTTTT. Its translation: CASSLGLGSGELFF.

This clonotype was detected a few times. The chain couples TRBV5-6 to TRBJ1-1; weak D call: TRBD1 (5 bases). This CDR3 comprises 16 residues. The germline V gene has CDR1 SGHDT and CDR2 YYEEEE. V lost 4 bases and J 3 bases, leaving 19 bases between the germline ends. CDR3 loop: CASSRLELGEDTEAFF. CDR3 DNA: TGTGCCAGCAGCCGCCTGGAGCTAGGGGAGGACACTGAAGCTTTCTTT.

J is TRBJ2-1 and V is TRBV18; possibly TRBD2 for D (6 bases). There are 15 residues in the CDR3. The V and J ends lost 6 bases and 6 bases respectively, with 18 bases between them. From germline, CDR1 is KGHSH and CDR2 LQKENI. For the CDR3, the DNA is TGTGCCAGCTCCCGGTCCTCGGGAGTCGGCAATGAGCAGTTCTTC. Translated, it gives CASSRSSGVGNEQFF.

The V and J genes are TRBV20-1 and TRBJ2-3, with TRBD2 matching 10 bases. Germline loops: CDR1 DFQATT, CDR2 SNEGSKA (reference sequence). The V segment lost 2 bases and the J segment 1 base; nucleotides outside the gene matches: 9. The CDR3 covers 17 residues. This chain's CDR3 is CSARSSGRAGGTDTQYF. The CDR3 nucleotides read TGCAGTGCTAGATCAAGCGGGAGGGCTGGGGGCACAGATACGCAGTATTTT.